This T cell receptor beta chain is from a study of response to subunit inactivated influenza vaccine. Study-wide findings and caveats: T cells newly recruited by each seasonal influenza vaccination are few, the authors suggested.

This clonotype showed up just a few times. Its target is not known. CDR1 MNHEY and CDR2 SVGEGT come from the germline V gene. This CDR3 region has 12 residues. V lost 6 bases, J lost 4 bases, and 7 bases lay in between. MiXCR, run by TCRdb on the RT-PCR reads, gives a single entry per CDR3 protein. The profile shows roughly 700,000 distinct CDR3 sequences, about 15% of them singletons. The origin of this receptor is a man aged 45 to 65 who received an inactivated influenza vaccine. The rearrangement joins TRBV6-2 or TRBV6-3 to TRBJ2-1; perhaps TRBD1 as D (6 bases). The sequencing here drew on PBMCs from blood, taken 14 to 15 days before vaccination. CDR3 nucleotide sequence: TGTGCCAGCAGAGGACAGTACAATGAGCAGTTCTTC. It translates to CASRGQYNEQFF.